This is a list of T cell receptor beta chains from one sample in a study of T cells in Graves' hyperthyroidism and ophthalmopathy. TCRdb ran MiXCR on the multiplex PCR reads and lists one entry per CDR3 protein. This sample has some 460,000 distinct CDR3 sequences; approximately 14% occur once, and the top ten carry 13% to 15%. Sequencing was performed on blood. All receptors derive from a woman under 30 with Graves' hyperthyroidism. CDR3s include the opening cysteine and the closing phenylalanine or tryptophan. D genes are given only for firm matches. The size entry is marked missing in some rows and otherwise reads once, few, many or a size class.

abundance: medium-sized; v_gene: TRBV27; d_gene: -; j_gene: TRBJ1-1; CDR3nt: TGTGCCAGCAGTCTCCAGGGGAACACTGAAGCTTTCTTT; CDR3aa: CASSLQGNTEAFF
abundance: few; v_gene: TRBV19; d_gene: -; j_gene: TRBJ2-7; CDR3nt: TGTGCCAGTAGTTCCCGGGAGCCCTCCTACGAGCAGTACTTC; CDR3aa: CASSSREPSYEQYF
abundance: few; v_gene: TRBV5-6; d_gene: -; j_gene: TRBJ2-1; CDR3nt: TGTGCCAGCACTTCTGTCCGAGACAGGGAGTCAATAACTAGCGGCCCAGGCGGGAATGAGCAGTTCTTC; CDR3aa: CASTSVRDRESITSGPGGNEQFF
abundance: many; v_gene: TRBV12-3/TRBV12-4; d_gene: TRBD1; j_gene: TRBJ1-5; CDR3nt: TGTGCCAGCAGTAAAGCAGGGGGCGCCGGCAATCAGCCCCAGCATTTT; CDR3aa: CASSKAGGAGNQPQHF
abundance: many; v_gene: TRBV20-1; d_gene: TRBD2; j_gene: TRBJ2-7; CDR3nt: TGCAGTGTTCACTCTAGCGGGAGCTCCTACGAGCAGTACTTC; CDR3aa: CSVHSSGSSYEQYF
abundance: few; v_gene: TRBV12-3/TRBV12-4; d_gene: -; j_gene: TRBJ1-1; CDR3nt: TGTGCCAGCAGTTTTAGGGGGATGAACACTGAAGCTTTCTTT; CDR3aa: CASSFRGMNTEAFF
abundance: few; v_gene: TRBV6-2/TRBV6-3; d_gene: -; j_gene: TRBJ2-1; CDR3nt: TGTGCCAGCAGTTCCCTCATAGTCGATGAGCAGTTCTTC; CDR3aa: CASSSLIVDEQFF
abundance: many; v_gene: TRBV3-1; d_gene: -; j_gene: TRBJ1-2; CDR3nt: TGTGCCAGCAGCCAAGATTCGACAGGACGGGGCTACACCTTC; CDR3aa: CASSQDSTGRGYTF
abundance: few; v_gene: TRBV6-2/TRBV6-3; d_gene: TRBD2; j_gene: TRBJ2-7; CDR3nt: TGTGCCAGCAAGAAAGCGGGAGCAGTTTTAGGGCAGTACTTC; CDR3aa: CASKKAGAVLGQYF
abundance: many; v_gene: TRBV4-1; d_gene: -; j_gene: TRBJ2-1; CDR3nt: TGCGCCAGCAGCCAGGGGGGAGTAGGCCCCTACAATGAGCAGTTCTTC; CDR3aa: CASSQGGVGPYNEQFF
abundance: few; v_gene: TRBV6-1; d_gene: -; j_gene: TRBJ1-1; CDR3nt: TGTGCCAGCAGTAACCCACAGGGCTTTTTCACTGAAGCTTTCTTT; CDR3aa: CASSNPQGFFTEAFF
abundance: few; v_gene: TRBV28; d_gene: -; j_gene: TRBJ2-1; CDR3nt: TGTGCCAGCAGTTCAGAAGAGCAGTTCTTC; CDR3aa: CASSSEEQFF
abundance: few; v_gene: TRBV15; d_gene: TRBD2; j_gene: TRBJ2-7; CDR3nt: TGTGCCACCAGCAGAGACGGAACTAGCGGGAACTACGAGCAGTACTTC; CDR3aa: CATSRDGTSGNYEQYF
abundance: -; v_gene: TRBV4-2; d_gene: TRBD1; j_gene: TRBJ1-1; CDR3nt: TGTGCCAGCAGCCAAAGAGACAGGGGGGGCACTGAAGCTTTCTTT; CDR3aa: CASSQRDRGGTEAFF
abundance: many; v_gene: TRBV7-9; d_gene: -; j_gene: TRBJ1-1; CDR3nt: TGTGCCAGCAGCTTAGCTACAGTTAACACTGAAGCTTTCTTT; CDR3aa: CASSLATVNTEAFF
abundance: -; v_gene: TRBV10-1; d_gene: -; j_gene: TRBJ1-5; CDR3nt: TGCGCCAGCAGTGAGGGGCAGCCTAATCAGCCCCAGCATTTT; CDR3aa: CASSEGQPNQPQHF
abundance: few; v_gene: TRBV5-1; d_gene: TRBD1; j_gene: TRBJ2-5; CDR3nt: TGCGCCAGCAGCCCCGGACAGGCGTTGGAGACCCAGTACTTC; CDR3aa: CASSPGQALETQYF
abundance: -; v_gene: TRBV12-3/TRBV12-4; d_gene: -; j_gene: TRBJ1-3; CDR3nt: TGTGCCAGCAGCCAAAACACCATATATTTT; CDR3aa: CASSQNTIYF
abundance: -; v_gene: TRBV20-1; d_gene: TRBD1; j_gene: TRBJ1-2; CDR3nt: TGCAGTGCTAGAGAACAGGGGCCTCTGCCCCTCTATGGCTACACCTTC; CDR3aa: CSAREQGPLPLYGYTF
abundance: -; v_gene: TRBV7-2; d_gene: -; j_gene: TRBJ2-7; CDR3nt: TGTGCCAGCAGCTTAGTGTTAGCGTACTCCTACGAGCAGTACTTC; CDR3aa: CASSLVLAYSYEQYF
abundance: many; v_gene: TRBV28; d_gene: TRBD1; j_gene: TRBJ2-1; CDR3nt: TGTGCCACCGCGTCTGGGACAGGGTGGGCTAATGAGCAGTTCTTC; CDR3aa: CATASGTGWANEQFF
abundance: -; v_gene: TRBV5-1; d_gene: TRBD2; j_gene: TRBJ2-1; CDR3nt: TGCGCCAGCAGCAAAAAGCTAGCGGGAGGGACGGAAGAGCAGTTCTTC; CDR3aa: CASSKKLAGGTEEQFF
abundance: many; v_gene: TRBV5-1; d_gene: -; j_gene: TRBJ2-7; CDR3nt: TGCGCCAGCAGCTTGGAGGTCAGGGCCTACGAGCAGTACTTC; CDR3aa: CASSLEVRAYEQYF
abundance: few; v_gene: TRBV7-2; d_gene: TRBD2; j_gene: TRBJ2-5; CDR3nt: TGTGCCAGCGACAGCGGGGACCAAGAGACCCAGTACTTC; CDR3aa: CASDSGDQETQYF
abundance: many; v_gene: TRBV18; d_gene: -; j_gene: TRBJ2-7; CDR3nt: TGTGCCAGCTCAACGGGTATCGGATCCTACGAGCAGTACTTC; CDR3aa: CASSTGIGSYEQYF
abundance: many; v_gene: TRBV28; d_gene: TRBD1; j_gene: TRBJ2-1; CDR3nt: TGTGCCAGCAGTTCACAGGGGGCCCTACTTGACAATGAGCAGTTCTTC; CDR3aa: CASSSQGALLDNEQFF
abundance: -; v_gene: TRBV28; d_gene: TRBD1; j_gene: TRBJ1-6; CDR3nt: TGTGCCAGCAGTTTACTCGACAGGGAGGGATCACCCCTCCACTTT; CDR3aa: CASSLLDREGSPLHF
abundance: many; v_gene: TRBV5-1; d_gene: -; j_gene: TRBJ2-3; CDR3nt: TGCGCCAGCAGCGGGTTAGGAGATACGCAGTATTTT; CDR3aa: CASSGLGDTQYF
abundance: many; v_gene: TRBV13; d_gene: TRBD1; j_gene: TRBJ1-2; CDR3nt: TGTGCCAGCAGCCGGGTACGACAGGGATCAGGGGAGAATGGCTACACCTTC; CDR3aa: CASSRVRQGSGENGYTF
abundance: -; v_gene: TRBV5-1; d_gene: -; j_gene: TRBJ2-4; CDR3nt: TGCGCCAGACGATCCGGCCTAGCCAAAAACATTCAGTACTTC; CDR3aa: CARRSGLAKNIQYF